This TCR beta chain is drawn from a study of T-cell reconstitution after alpha-beta-depleted transplantation in children (dated by TCRdb to the mid-2010s). With respect to the entire study: The study quantitatively tracked T-cell immune reconstitution after TCRalphabeta/CD19-depleted allogeneic hematopoietic cell transplantation in children using TCR repertoire profiling.

The research as a whole found: The apparently early recovery of alphabetaT-cell counts about two months after transplant reportedly depended on only several hundred rapidly expanded clones that came from non-depleted graft cells. Over subsequent months, a decline in hyperexpanded clone frequencies was noted, and after one year, T-cell counts and TCRbeta diversity were mostly ascribed to newly produced T cells. In some patients, high TCRbeta diversity at day 60 was attributed to recipient T cells and intrathymic progenitors that had survived conditioning.

In the paper's terms, the treatment or condition label means: allogeneic hematopoietic cell transplantation with graft depleted of TCRalphabeta T cells and CD19 B cells. The children who served as transplant recipients had been given grafts of TCRalphabeta/CD19-depleted allogeneic hematopoietic cells. Libraries came from PCR. The instrument was an Illumina HiSeq 2500. Molecular barcoding was employed in the preparation of TCR libraries, with unique molecular identifiers being used to normalize TCRbeta repertoire quantification. TCRdb reran the public reads through fastp at Q25 and MiXCR, keeping productive beta chains. Each CDR3 protein appears once, grouped with its most common genes and DNA. The sample table records more than 500,000 distinct CDR3 sequences; over 10% of these occur just once. The leading ten clones occupy around 13% of the sample. This clonotype was detected only a few times. Its binding antigen is unknown. No much larger clonotype is one base removed from it; base qualities were not supplied.

Sequenced here: PBMCs, mostly from graft donor cells, sampled 180 days after TCRalphabeta/CD19-depleted stem cell transplant. The receptor was isolated from a female patient aged 2-9 years who had a stem cell transplant for aplastic anemia, so the T cells may come from the graft donor.

The CDR3 here reads CATGGFLGTDTQYF. The DNA sequence is given as TGTGCAACAGGGGGCTTCCTGGGCACAGATACGCAGTATTTT. Rearrangement joined TRBV4-2 to TRBJ2-3, with 9 bases in between that match TRBD1. The germline V gene specifies LGHNA as CDR1 and YNFKEQ as CDR2. Spanning cysteine to phenylalanine, the CDR3 consists of 14 amino acids. Only CDR3 DNA remains: 42 bases, in frame from the first base.